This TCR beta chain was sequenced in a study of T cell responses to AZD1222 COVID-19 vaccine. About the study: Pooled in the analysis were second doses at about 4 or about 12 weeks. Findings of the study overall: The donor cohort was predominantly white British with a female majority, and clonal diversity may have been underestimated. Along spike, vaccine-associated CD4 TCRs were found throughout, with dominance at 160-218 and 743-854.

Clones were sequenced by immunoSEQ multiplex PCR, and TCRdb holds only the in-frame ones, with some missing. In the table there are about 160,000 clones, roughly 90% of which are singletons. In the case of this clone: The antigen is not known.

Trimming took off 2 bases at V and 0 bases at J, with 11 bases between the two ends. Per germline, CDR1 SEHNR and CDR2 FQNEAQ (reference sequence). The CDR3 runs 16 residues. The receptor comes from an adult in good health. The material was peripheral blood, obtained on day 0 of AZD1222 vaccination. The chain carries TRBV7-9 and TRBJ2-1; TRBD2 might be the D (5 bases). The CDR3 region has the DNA TGTGCCAGCAGCTTACGGCTAGCCTACTCCTACAATGAGCAGTTCTTC. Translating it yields CASSLRLAYSYNEQFF.